This is a list of T cell receptor beta chains from one sample in a study of T cells in Graves' hyperthyroidism and ophthalmopathy. TCRdb ran MiXCR on the multiplex PCR reads and lists one entry per CDR3 protein. The sample shows about 640,000 distinct CDR3 sequences, roughly 15% of them seen only once. Sequencing was done on a sample of blood. The receptors come from a woman in her 50s with Graves' ophthalmopathy. The CDR3 runs from the conserved cysteine through the conserved F or W. Clone size is shown for a subset of rows, as once, few, many or a class of expanded clone.

v_call: TRBV12-3/TRBV12-4
clone_size: many
cdr3_aa: CASSFTQGRAGELFF

v_call: TRBV28
clone_size: few
cdr3_aa: CASSLQGENSPLHF

v_call: TRBV28
clone_size: many
cdr3_aa: CASSLLGIYGYTF

v_call: TRBV5-1
clone_size: .
cdr3_aa: CASSLEPRTASGNAIYF

v_call: TRBV19
clone_size: few
cdr3_aa: CASSIERTGKRGYTF

v_call: TRBV20-1
clone_size: many
cdr3_aa: CSARDALRQTSNQPQHF

v_call: TRBV20-1
clone_size: many
cdr3_aa: CSARGLGGVVYNEQFF

v_call: TRBV28
clone_size: many
cdr3_aa: CASSFFASGSQETQYF

v_call: TRBV29-1
clone_size: .
cdr3_aa: CSVVGVRAGTDTQYF

v_call: TRBV6-2/TRBV6-3
clone_size: .
cdr3_aa: CASSTGGGNQPQHF

v_call: TRBV18
clone_size: many
cdr3_aa: CASSPLLVREQYF

v_call: TRBV28
clone_size: many
cdr3_aa: CASRRLTDGGVETQYF

v_call: TRBV29-1
clone_size: .
cdr3_aa: CSVAGFLGYNEQFF

v_call: TRBV7-3
clone_size: many
cdr3_aa: CASSLYQGNQETQYF

v_call: TRBV20-1
clone_size: many
cdr3_aa: CSARGTSRRTDTQYF

v_call: TRBV7-2
clone_size: few
cdr3_aa: CASSRGGGAGANVLTF

v_call: TRBV6-2/TRBV6-3
clone_size: many
cdr3_aa: CASSYSSLAGGLYEQYF

v_call: TRBV20-1
clone_size: many
cdr3_aa: CSALTRRSYYEQYF

v_call: TRBV7-6
clone_size: few
cdr3_aa: CASSPWSGGGRTDTEAFF

v_call: TRBV12-3/TRBV12-4
clone_size: many
cdr3_aa: CASSSRGGSEAFF

v_call: TRBV6-1
clone_size: few
cdr3_aa: CASRLRTGSEQFF

v_call: TRBV25-1
clone_size: .
cdr3_aa: CASSPERFGELFF

v_call: TRBV2
clone_size: many
cdr3_aa: CASSGQGYTGELFF

v_call: TRBV7-9
clone_size: few
cdr3_aa: CASTPAYEQYF

v_call: TRBV12-5
clone_size: few
cdr3_aa: CASGPGTSGNQETQYF

v_call: TRBV28
clone_size: many
cdr3_aa: CASSLLDFNEQFF

v_call: TRBV28
clone_size: many
cdr3_aa: CASSSSRGLNQPQHF

v_call: TRBV4-3
clone_size: .
cdr3_aa: CASSQDPAGSGNTIYF

v_call: TRBV7-9
clone_size: few
cdr3_aa: CASNPDGLYYEQYF

v_call: TRBV11-2
clone_size: many
cdr3_aa: CASSLALSTQYF

v_call: TRBV5-8
clone_size: .
cdr3_aa: CASSLAKWTGEDTQYF

v_call: TRBV7-3
clone_size: many
cdr3_aa: CASSWGLAEPYEQYF

v_call: TRBV6-2/TRBV6-3
clone_size: .
cdr3_aa: CASSPEPSSNEQFF

v_call: TRBV6-1
clone_size: many
cdr3_aa: CASAIGPAYEQYF

v_call: TRBV11-2
clone_size: many
cdr3_aa: CASSSWRTGDVDTQYF

v_call: TRBV5-5
clone_size: once
cdr3_aa: CASNSLAAIEEAFF

v_call: TRBV6-1
clone_size: few
cdr3_aa: CASSDRDLVMETQYF

v_call: TRBV20-1
clone_size: few
cdr3_aa: CSATLWRTFSTDTQYF

v_call: TRBV7-9
clone_size: few
cdr3_aa: CASSLGPRGYNEKLFF

v_call: TRBV7-9
clone_size: .
cdr3_aa: CASRASGRVYNEQFF

v_call: TRBV2
clone_size: .
cdr3_aa: CASSVSSGQGNSPLHF

v_call: TRBV6-5
clone_size: .
cdr3_aa: CASSFVREQYF

v_call: TRBV29-1
clone_size: few
cdr3_aa: CSSIAGVNEQFF

v_call: TRBV12-3/TRBV12-4
clone_size: many
cdr3_aa: CASSLGGPRDTQYF

v_call: TRBV13
clone_size: few
cdr3_aa: CASSSAPTANTGELFF

v_call: TRBV28
clone_size: many
cdr3_aa: CASSFATTQPQHF

v_call: TRBV7-3
clone_size: .
cdr3_aa: CASSRNPRVEAFF

v_call: TRBV11-2
clone_size: many
cdr3_aa: CASSKGVWEQYF

v_call: TRBV10-3
clone_size: .
cdr3_aa: CAISFTGQVLGYTF

v_call: TRBV27
clone_size: many
cdr3_aa: CASKLAGVSYEQYF

v_call: TRBV29-1
clone_size: few
cdr3_aa: CSVEGDRDYEQYF

v_call: TRBV12-3/TRBV12-4
clone_size: many
cdr3_aa: CASSGTRGNEQFF

v_call: TRBV19
clone_size: .
cdr3_aa: CASQQRETGNEQFF

v_call: TRBV28
clone_size: many
cdr3_aa: CASSSGLAHTDTQYF

v_call: TRBV6-2/TRBV6-3
clone_size: many
cdr3_aa: CASINTPSGGTEAFF

v_call: TRBV28
clone_size: .
cdr3_aa: CASSAGNAYEQYF

v_call: TRBV6-1
clone_size: .
cdr3_aa: CASSDPREQFF

v_call: TRBV5-1
clone_size: .
cdr3_aa: CASSRGDSSSYNSPLHF

v_call: TRBV5-1
clone_size: many
cdr3_aa: CASSLEDSGNTIYF